The T cell receptor (beta chain) described here comes from a study of shared clonotypes between healthy human individuals. Regarding this clone: Antigen unknown.

Points from the study as a whole: Depth was large, yet rarefaction showed that sorted-subset sequencing was incomplete. Across a handful of donors, naive CD4 shared 5% to 6%, naive CD8 more than 3%, memory CD4 2% to 2.5%, memory CD8 about 0.4%.

Each sorted subset replicate got 200 ng genomic DNA, 30,000 or so genomes. Original processing methods: ImmunoSEQ gave junction-only sequences without quality scores, so filtering differed. Only in-frame clones appear in the TCRdb table, and some are missing; sequencing was by immunoSEQ multiplex PCR. The V and J calls and clone size are taken from that table; D and trimming were inferred from the DNA. The table shows about 1.1 million clones, with 77% occurring only once. The sample comprised memory CD4+ T cells from PBMCs. Sample subset: CD45RA-negative fraction. The receptor comes from a young man in good health. Some clones in this sample may be carry-over from other donors' samples.

The CDR3 DNA reads as TGTGCCAGCAGTTTGACTAGCGGGAGGGCGGAGACCCAGTACTTC. Its protein product is CASSLTSGRAETQYF. The chain recombines TRBV7-4 with TRBJ2-5, with 14 nucleotides matching TRBD2. This CDR3 contains 15 residues. Germline lookup yields CDR1 SGHVT and CDR2 SQSDAQ. V was clipped by 6 bases and J by 5 bases; unmatched bases: 5.